Sequencing of this T cell receptor beta chain was carried out in a study of blood T cell repertoires in COVID-19 (dated by TCRdb to between 2020 and 2021). For context, the study as a whole: Samples covering the acute and convalescent phases of COVID-19 were provided by collaborators in the United States, Italy and Spain. The prospective study material was composed of cDNA or gDNA derived from T cells, B-cell-depleted T cells, or PBMCs. Deeply sampled blood TCRbeta repertoires from subjects exposed to, actively infected with, or recovered from COVID-19 were included in the dataset. The repertoires were released in a freely available public database meant as a resource for research on the immune response to SARS-CoV-2. The samples were drawn from two sources: the first 160 participants of the ongoing ImmuneRACE study, and 950 to 1,500 subjects contributed by 6 global collaborators. Sample metadata almost always included a de-identified subject ID, COVID-19 status, age in years and sex. HLA class I and class II types, where available, came from metadata supplied by the sample provider rather than from assay-based typing. The investigation overall reported the following: How much clinical and demographic metadata was included differed by source and by participant, and the metadata was provided uncurated.

In the case of this clone: Which antigen it targets is not known. The record has no base qualities; no much larger clone is one base away.

TCRbeta CDR3 regions were amplified from genomic DNA using the immunoSEQ Assay, a bias-controlled multiplex PCR. The authors processed their data as follows. Nucleated cell counts per sample were estimated from amplification of reference gene primers within the assay. To quantify the absolute abundance of each unique TCRbeta CDR3 rearrangement, sequence reads were collapsed and filtered. For each sample, productive Simpson clonality was calculated as the square root of Simpson's diversity index over productive rearrangements. TCRdb's version of the immuneACCESS table is confined to in-frame rearrangements and falls short of the full clone set. An unresolved V gene accounts for under half of the shortfall where checked; the remainder is of unknown origin. The V and J calls and clone size were taken over from that table, and D and trimming were inferred from the DNA. Within this sample are around 93,000 clones, with roughly 89% of them counted one time only. The ten largest clones add up to 15% of the sample.

Each collaborating institution followed its own protocols to collect whole blood in K2EDTA tubes. Collaborator samples were shipped for TCRbeta analysis as frozen whole blood, isolated PBMCs, or DNA extracted from either sample type. Including cysteine and phenylalanine, the CDR3 has 15 amino acids. Only the CDR3 DNA is retained, 45 bases long and in frame from the first base. The germline V gene (reference sequence) sets CDR1 to MNHEY and CDR2 to SMNVEV. Trimming accounts for 5 bases at V and 5 bases at J, while the number of junction bases matched to no gene is 8. Sequencing was carried out using peripheral blood. Rearrangement joined TRBV27 to TRBJ1-2, and 10 bases in between align with TRBD1. The sequence came from a human donor in a cohort sampled during active COVID-19. At the DNA level, the sequence is TGTGCCAGCAGTACCCAGACAGGGGGCCAGTATGGCTACACCTTC. Translated, this gives CASSTQTGGQYGYTF.